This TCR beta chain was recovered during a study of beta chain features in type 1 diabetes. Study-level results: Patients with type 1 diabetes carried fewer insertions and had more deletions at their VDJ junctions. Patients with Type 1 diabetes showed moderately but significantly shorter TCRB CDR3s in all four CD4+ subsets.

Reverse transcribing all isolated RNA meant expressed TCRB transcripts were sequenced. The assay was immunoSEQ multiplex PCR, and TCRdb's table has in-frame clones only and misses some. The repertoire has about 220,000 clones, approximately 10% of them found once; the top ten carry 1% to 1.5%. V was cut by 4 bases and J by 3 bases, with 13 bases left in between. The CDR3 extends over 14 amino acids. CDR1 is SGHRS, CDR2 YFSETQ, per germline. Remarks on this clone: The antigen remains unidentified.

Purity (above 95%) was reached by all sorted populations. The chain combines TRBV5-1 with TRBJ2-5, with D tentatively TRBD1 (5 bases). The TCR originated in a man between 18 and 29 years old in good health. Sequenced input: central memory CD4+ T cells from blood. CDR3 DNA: TGCGCCAGCAGCCGGAGCAGGGCCGAAGAGACCCAGTACTTC. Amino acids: CASSRSRAEETQYF.